Detailed here is one TCR beta chain. Its antigen is still unknown. V was trimmed by 5 bases and J by 6 bases, leaving 12 bases between them. The CDR3 has 13 residues. Germline CDR1 MNHNY, CDR2 SVGAGI (reference sequence). This record belongs to a study of T cell repertoires in cytomegalovirus infection. The overall study: Use of recently identified HLA-C-restricted and well-studied HLA-B-restricted CMV epitopes was part of the study. Public TCR beta signatures marked donors with CMV infection and the matching HLA.

Study findings and constraints: CMV-specific HLA-C-restricted TCR beta clonotypes dominated the ex vivo response. Pooled public TCR beta family frequency picked out CMV carriers with the relevant HLA.

TCRdb called the reads again in MiXCR, with one record for every CDR3 protein. The table lists a few hundred thousand distinct CDR3 sequences, approximately 22% of them singletons. The chain has TRBV6-6 and TRBJ2-3; the D gene is possibly TRBD2 (7 bases). The clonotype comes from a human donor in good health (CMV status not recorded). Some clones in this sample may be carry-over from other donors' samples. The sequencing used cultured PBMCs, collected from culture after CMV antigen stimulation. CDR3 sequence (DNA): TGTGCCAGCAGTGGGGGGGCGGGGGATACGCAGTATTTT. This sequence encodes CASSGGAGDTQYF.